The source of this T cell receptor (beta chain) is a study of blood T cells in healthy people across ages. Primed by a sample-barcoded 5' primer and a J-beta primer mix, a second PCR proceeded for roughly 7 to 11 cycles. TCRdb independently ran MiXCR on the 5' RACE reads; one entry per CDR3 protein. The sample includes some 760,000 distinct CDR3 sequences, roughly 25% of them seen just once. Each sample gave at least 7 million isolated PBMCs. These same data were also listed under a study on T cells of mothers and their children.

The sample was blood. This TCR came from a boy between 10 and 17 years old in good health.

CDR3 in amino acids: CASSQGVLQETQYF. CDR3 nucleotides: TGTGCCAGCAGCCAAGGAGTCCTCCAAGAGACCCAGTACTTC. This chain connects TRBV14 to TRBJ2-5; D unresolved. CDR3 size: 14 residues. Trimming shortened V by 1 base and J by 1 base, and 7 bases separated the two germline ends. Germline CDR1 reads SGHDN; CDR2 reads FVKESK.